The sequence of this T cell receptor (beta chain) was determined in a study of T cell repertoires in ileal Crohn's disease. Profiling relied on immunoSEQ multiplex PCR, and the TCRdb table lists in-frame clones only, not all of them. Of 15,000 to 20,000 clones listed, 65% to 80% are singletons. The CDR3 length is 14 residues. Germline V CDR1 and CDR2: SGHRS, YFSETQ. The J segment lost 7 bases and the V segment lost 0 bases, leaving 6 bases of the junction unmatched. As for time point: neoterminal ileum biopsy at postoperative endoscopy, about 6 months after surgery. This chain links TRBV5-1 with TRBJ1-1, with TRBD1 matching 7 bases. Sequencing was carried out using ileal tissue. The TCR originated in an adult with Crohn's disease. As DNA, the CDR3 is TGCGCCAGCAGCTTGGCCTCGACAGGGCGTGAAGCTTTCTTT. Translated: CASSLASTGREAFF.